A single T cell receptor (beta chain) is shown here with its context. Its matching antigen is unknown. This record belongs to a study of cytomegalovirus exposure and HLA in healthy donors. The study's findings and limits: In a later analysis, productive TCRs from donors in an Asian-associated ancestry cluster reportedly carried fewer N-insertions than the cohort mean. Sequencing probably produced one cluster of sequence variants that were highly shared. Upon later analysis, HLA-associated TCR beta chains proved more clonally expanded than other, equally common chains.

With 60 Vbeta and 13 Jbeta primers, the PCR was carried out. Sequenced by immunoSEQ multiplex PCR; TCRdb stores in-frame clones only, minus some. This sample has 150,000 to 200,000 clones; approximately 83% occur once, and the top ten carry 2.5% to 3.5%. The length of the CDR3 is 14 residues. The V gene's germline CDR1 is MDHEN and CDR2 SYDVKM. Trimming took 6 bases from V and 4 from J, leaving 13 bases between them. Sequenced input: PBMCs. This sequence joins TRBV28 and TRBJ1-3; no firm D call. This clonotype was sampled from a male donor in good health and CMV-seronegative. As DNA, the CDR3 is TGTGCCAGCAGCCGTCAAACTGTCGGAAACACCATATATTTT. This gives the protein CASSRQTVGNTIYF.